Listed here are 9 T cell receptor beta chains from one sample, sequenced in a study of blood T cell repertoires in COVID-19 (TCRdb year 2020). Library construction relied on the immunoSEQ multiplex PCR assay. In its TCRdb copy, this immuneACCESS table keeps in-frame sequences only and misses some clones. Where compared with another copy, unresolved V genes explain less than half of these, and the others have no known cause. Present in this sample are roughly 230,000 clones, roughly four fifths of which were seen just once. Jointly, the top ten make up roughly 3.1% of the sample. The sample was PBMCs or T cells enriched from blood (not recorded which). These receptor sequences come from a man aged 50-59 years who had recovered from COVID-19.

The V gene is TRBV7-6, the J gene TRBJ2-3, with D possibly being TRBD2 (5 bases). V dropped 5 bases and J dropped 4 bases, with 16 bases sitting between them. The germline CDR1 and CDR2 sequences are SGHVS and FNYEAQ. CDR3 length: 15 residues. CDR3 DNA sequence: TGTGCCAGCAGCCCTCCGGGATTGGGCTCAGATACGCAGTATTTT. It codes for CASSPPGLGSDTQYF.

The CDR3 coding sequence is TGTGCCAGTAGTACGGGACAGGGGCCAACCTACGAGCAGTACTTC. Encoded protein: CASSTGQGPTYEQYF. The chain recombines TRBV19 with TRBJ2-7, with 10 bases aligning to TRBD1. The germline gives CDR1 LNHDA, CDR2 SQIVND (reference sequence). The CDR3 sequence is 15 residues long. The J segment lost 2 bases and the V segment lost 4 bases, leaving 5 bases of the junction unmatched.

The sample holds one count of this clone. This chain joins TRBV18 and TRBJ2-3; tentative D call: TRBD1 (5 bases). The germline V and J ends were trimmed by 6 bases and 4 bases, with 14 bases remaining between them. The germline gives CDR1 KGHSH, CDR2 LQKENI. CDR3 size: 14 residues. The CDR3 region is CASSRAFRADTQYF. The CDR3 nucleotides read TGTGCCAGCTCCAGGGCCTTCAGGGCAGATACGCAGTATTTT. Full variable domain (outside the CDR3, taken from reference TRBV18 and TRBJ2-3): NAGVMQNPRHLVRRRGQEARLRCSPMKGHSHVYWYRQLPEEGLKFMVYLQKENIIDESGMPKERFSAEFPKEGPSILRIQQVVRGDSAAYFCASSRAFRADTQYFGPGTRLTVL.

V and J are TRBV12-5 and TRBJ1-2; TRBD1 agrees at 9 bases. The CDR3 contains 14 residues. Germline CDR1 LGHNT, CDR2 FRNRAP. J was trimmed by 7 bases and V by 5 bases; bases with no gene match: 8. The CDR3 sequence: CASGLRQGVFGYTF. DNA of the CDR3: TGTGCTAGTGGTCTAAGACAGGGGGTTTTTGGCTACACCTTC.

Remarks on this clone: One end of the junction fails to match germline, which may point to a read error. The J gene is TRBJ2-3, the V gene TRBV7-7, with 9 bases lining up with TRBD2. The CDR3 covers 14 residues. The germline V gene has CDR1 SSHAT and CDR2 FNYEAQ (reference sequence). In DNA, the CDR3 is TGTGCTAGCAGCTCGCGGGGGGGCCCCGATACGCAGTATTTT. Translated, it gives CASSSRGGPDTQYF.

The CDR3 protein is CASSQESERRGGEQFF. The CDR3 DNA follows: TGCGCCAGCAGCCAAGAATCAGAGCGGCGGGGAGGTGAGCAGTTCTTC. The V gene is TRBV4-1, the J gene TRBJ2-1, with TRBD2 as a possible D gene (6 bases). Trimming cost V 0 bases and J 9 bases, with 18 bases left between them. CDR1 and CDR2 (germline): MGHRA, YSYEKL. This CDR3 region has 16 residues.

The count of this clone is one. The chain recombines TRBV18 with TRBJ2-1; 10 bases agree with TRBD2. CDR1 and CDR2 from the germline V gene are KGHSH and LQKENI. The CDR3 extends over 13 amino acids. The trim removed 3 bases at V and 9 bases at J, leaving 2 bases unmatched. CDR3 sequence: CASSPGLAPEQFF. CDR3 DNA: TGTGCCAGCTCACCGGGACTAGCGCCTGAGCAGTTCTTC.

This clone has more than one count but fewer than ten. This chain links TRBV18 with TRBJ2-7; the match to TRBD1 covers 9 bases. CDR3 length equals 14 residues. V lost 8 bases, J lost 6 bases, and 11 bases stayed unmatched. CDR1 is KGHSH and CDR2 is LQKENI in the germline V gene. The chain's CDR3 is CASGAGTGFREQYF. The CDR3 DNA sequence: TGTGCCAGCGGGGCCGGGACAGGGTTCCGCGAGCAGTACTTC.

The chain links TRBV14 to TRBJ1-1; D remains ambiguous. CDR1 is SGHDN and CDR2 is FVKESK in the germline V gene. Trimming pared 4 bases from V and 5 bases from J, leaving 8 bases between. This CDR3 is built from 12 residues. The CDR3 sequence is CASSRSATEAFF. DNA for the CDR3: TGTGCCAGCAGCCGGAGCGCTACTGAAGCTTTCTTT.